This T cell receptor (beta chain) was profiled in a study of T cell responses to AZD1222 COVID-19 vaccine. Measured with immunoSEQ multiplex PCR; TCRdb has only the in-frame clones, and not every one. The sample lists some 170,000 clones, approximately 93% seen once, with 0.9% in the top ten. This sequence was found in an adult in good health. Source: peripheral blood, taken on day 0 of AZD1222 vaccination.

The CDR3 sequence is CASSQRDLQGTGELFF. Here the CDR3 DNA reads TGTGCCAGCAGCCAACGAGACCTCCAGGGTACCGGGGAGCTGTTTTTT. The J gene is TRBJ2-2, the V gene TRBV3-1 (or the pseudogene TRBV3-2); TRBD1 might be the D (5 bases). This CDR3 contains 16 residues. V gave up 2 bases and J gave up 5 bases, with 15 bases separating them. Looked up from germline, CDR1 is LGHDT and CDR2 is YNNKEL (reference sequence).